The text below deals with one T cell receptor beta chain. Its antigen is not identified. The ends were cut back, 2 bases at V and 6 bases at J, with 5 bases in the middle. The CDR3 is 12 residues long. The germline CDR1 and CDR2 sequences are SEHNR and FQNEAQ (reference sequence). The data are from a study of T cell responses to AZD1222 COVID-19 vaccine. About the research overall: Whether given at about 4 or about 12 weeks, second doses were pooled. Regarding the study as a whole: The CD4 TCRs associated with vaccination extended across spike and predominated at 160-218 and 743-854. The peak T cell response came first, and repertoires were sampled only after it. Donors were chiefly white British, with a greater number of females, and clonal diversity was perhaps underestimated.

Generated by immunoSEQ multiplex PCR, the TCRdb table keeps only in-frame clones and is missing some. In the table there are about 190,000 clones, approximately 90% of which are singletons. The chain combines TRBV7-9 with TRBJ1-5; D uncertain. The TCR comes from an adult in good health. The material sequenced was peripheral blood, taken on day 0 of AZD1222 vaccination. CDR3 nucleotides: TGTGCCAGCAGCTTAACTTCTCAGCCCCAGCATTTT. This encodes CASSLTSQPQHF.